This T cell receptor (beta chain) appears in the sequencing data of a study of STAT5B mutations in CD4+ large granular lymphocyte leukemia. Sequencing was performed with immunoSEQ multiplex PCR; in TCRdb, only in-frame clones are kept and a portion is missing. The top ten hold about 3.9% of the sample, which has about 40,000 clones, approximately 80% seen once. Buffy coats from healthy blood donors served as controls. Germline V lookup: CDR1 ENHRY, CDR2 SYGVKD. CDR3 length equals 18 residues. V lost 3 bases and J 0 bases, leaving 20 bases between the germline ends. General observations from the study: TRBV06-family usage was enriched in top patient clones (8/27) versus controls (2/35). CD4-sorted patient repertoires seemed more clonal than healthy CD4+ repertoires.

A word on this clone: No antigen is known for it.

The sequencing sample was made of CD4+ T cells from blood buffy coats. The sequence came from a human donor in good health. V is TRBV10-3 and J is TRBJ1-2, with D maybe TRBD1 (6 bases). The CDR3 region has the DNA TGTGCCATCAGTGACAATCTAGGACAGCCAGTGACTAACTATGGCTACACCTTC. Protein sequence: CAISDNLGQPVTNYGYTF.